The clone carrying this T cell receptor (beta chain) has ten or more counts. The V end was cut by 1 base, the J end by 5 bases, with 7 bases between. Germline V gene lookup returns CDR1 MNHNS and CDR2 SASEGT. This CDR3 is built from 13 residues. This entry comes from a study of metastatic and nonmetastatic thyroid tumors. Study as a whole: The study looked at repertoires side by side in blood and in tumor or nodule tissue from malignant and benign thyroid patients.

TCRdb re-analyzed the PCR reads using MiXCR. The table records about 24,000 clones, around 21% of them present only once. There were no patients who had received any treatment before thyroid surgery. The chain joins TRBV6-1 to TRBJ2-3; D gene unclear. This sequence was found in a male donor with papillary thyroid cancer or a benign thyroid nodule (not recorded which). Some clones in this sample may be carry-over from other donors' samples. Specimen: blood. In DNA form, the CDR3 reads TGTGCCAGCAGTGAAGACCGAAGAGATACGCAGTATTTT. Translated: CASSEDRRDTQYF.